The 8 T cell receptor beta chains below all came from one sample that was sequenced in a study of blood T cell repertoires in COVID-19. Data came from immunoSEQ multiplex PCR; TCRdb stores just in-frame clones and leaves some out. The table shows approximately 330,000 clones, with about 86% occurring only once. Sequenced: PBMCs or T cells enriched from blood (not recorded which). Source of these receptors: a woman in her 40s with acute COVID-19.

The J gene is TRBJ2-1, the V gene TRBV19; 10 bases are a match to TRBD2. The CDR3 extends over 15 amino acids. Germline assignment: CDR1 LNHDA and CDR2 SQIVND (reference sequence). Trimming cost V 5 bases and J 4 bases; bases outside gene matches: 5. CDR3 residues: CASSRAGLAYNEQFF. The CDR3 region has the DNA TGTGCCAGTAGTCGAGCGGGACTAGCGTACAATGAGCAGTTCTTC.

The chain carries TRBV5-4 and TRBJ2-3; D call uncertain. V was clipped by 4 bases and J by 0 bases, with 9 bases between them. This CDR3 has 14 amino acids. CDR1 and CDR2 (germline): SGHNT, YYREEE (reference sequence). DNA of the CDR3: TGTGCCAGCAGCCCTCCAGATAGCACAGATACGCAGTATTTT. Protein sequence: CASSPPDSTDTQYF.

The chain has TRBV6-5 and TRBJ1-1, with TRBD1 matching 9 bases. In germline, CDR1 is MNHEY, CDR2 SVGAGI. Germline trimming cut 6 bases from V and 0 bases from J; bases unmatched to any gene: 5. The CDR3 has 15 residues. In DNA, the CDR3 is TGTGCCAGCAGACCCACAGGGGGCGTGAACACTGAAGCTTTCTTT. Protein product: CASRPTGGVNTEAFF.

V usage is TRBV7-6 and J usage is TRBJ1-3; D might be TRBD1 (6 bases). Germline values: CDR1 SGHVS, CDR2 FNYEAQ. Trimming stripped 4 bases from V and 0 bases from J, with 19 bases between. The CDR3 spans 18 residues. CDR3 bases: TGTGCCAGCAGCTCAACCCGCACAGGGACCCGCTCTGGAAACACCATATATTTT. It translates to CASSSTRTGTRSGNTIYF.

The J gene is TRBJ1-6, the V gene TRBV5-5, with D perhaps TRBD1 (5 bases). CDR3 size: 16 residues. V was clipped by 6 bases and J by 10 bases, with 23 bases between them. CDR1 SGHKS and CDR2 YYEKEE come from the germline V gene (reference sequence). The CDR3 reads CASTAGTEGKGSPLHF. The CDR3 DNA reads as TGTGCCAGCACCGCCGGGACTGAGGGGAAGGGATCACCCCTCCACTTT.

This clone was seen once. The genes are TRBV5-6 and TRBJ1-1, with D possibly TRBD1 on 6 matching bases. CDR3 size: 15 residues. V lost 3 bases, J lost 3 bases, and 15 bases lay in between. From germline, CDR1 is SGHDT and CDR2 YYEEEE. The chain's CDR3 is CASSYTTGWDTEAFF. The CDR3 DNA sequence: TGTGCCAGCAGCTATACAACAGGGTGGGACACTGAAGCTTTCTTT.

The rearrangement joins TRBV6-2 or TRBV6-3 to TRBJ1-2; D may be TRBD1 (6 bases). Trimming shortened V by 6 bases and J by 4 bases, and 9 bases separated the two germline ends. CDR3 length: 12 residues. Germline assignment: CDR1 MNHEY and CDR2 SVGEGT. CDR3 sequence reads: CASSDRLYGYTF. The CDR3 bases are TGTGCCAGCAGCGACAGGCTCTATGGCTACACCTTC.

The chain carries TRBV4-3 and TRBJ2-5; the D gene is possibly TRBD1 (5 bases). The CDR3 has 14 amino acids. V was clipped by 2 bases and J by 5 bases, with 12 bases between them. In germline, CDR1 is LGHNA, CDR2 YSLEER. CDR3 region: CASSQNGRDETQYF. The CDR3 DNA follows: TGCGCCAGCAGCCAAAATGGCAGGGATGAGACCCAGTACTTC.